Listed below are T cell receptor beta chains from one sample, sequenced in a study of T cell responses to AZD1222 COVID-19 vaccine. TCRdb keeps only in-frame clones here, not all; method: immunoSEQ multiplex PCR. This sample has around 70,000 clones, with 87% found just once. The input for sequencing was peripheral blood, taken 28 days after the second AZD1222 dose. The receptors were gathered from an adult who received the AZD1222 COVID-19 vaccine. Both conserved end residues are part of each CDR3. D genes are given only for firm matches. Clone size, where shown, is once, few, many, or a class for clones that have expanded.

v_gene,abundance,d_gene,j_gene,CDR3aa,CDR3nt
TRBV3-1/TRBV3-2,.,TRBD2,TRBJ2-1,CASRTSGTDEQFF,TGTGCCAGCAGGACTAGCGGGACGGATGAGCAGTTCTTC
TRBV2,.,TRBD2,TRBJ2-1,CASSLAGVPFF,TGTGCCAGCAGTTTAGCGGGAGTCCCGTTCTTC
TRBV7-3,.,.,TRBJ2-2,CASSLSSGELFF,TGTGCCAGCAGCTTATCCAGCGGGGAGCTGTTTTTT
TRBV7-9,.,TRBD1,TRBJ2-7,CASSPLWTGGYEQYF,TGTGCCAGCAGCCCACTATGGACAGGGGGCTACGAGCAGTACTTC
TRBV19,.,.,TRBJ1-2,CASSIESTSYGYTF,TGTGCCAGTAGTATAGAGAGCACCTCCTATGGCTACACCTTC
TRBV5-1,.,.,TRBJ2-3,CASSLGTETDTQYF,TGCGCCAGCAGCTTGGGGACGGAGACAGATACGCAGTATTTT
TRBV6-2/TRBV6-3,once,.,TRBJ2-7,CASSFAGGGSRSYEQYF,TGTGCCAGCAGTTTCGCAGGGGGCGGGAGCCGGAGCTACGAGCAGTACTTC
TRBV6-5,.,.,TRBJ1-2,CASTPLGDGSGYTF,TGTGCCAGCACCCCCTTAGGGGACGGAAGTGGCTACACCTTC
TRBV11-2,.,.,TRBJ1-4,CASSLGPTNEKLFF,TGTGCCAGCAGCTTGGGGCCGACTAATGAAAAACTGTTTTTT
TRBV12-3/TRBV12-4,.,.,TRBJ1-2,CASSLWGEDGYTF,TGTGCCAGCAGTTTATGGGGTGAGGATGGCTACACCTTC
TRBV7-2,.,.,TRBJ2-5,CASSRTRQETQYF,TGTGCCAGCAGCCGTACCAGGCAAGAGACCCAGTACTTC
TRBV19,.,.,TRBJ1-1,CASSIVGAPWDTEAFF,TGTGCCAGTAGTATAGTAGGGGCCCCTTGGGACACTGAAGCTTTCTTT
TRBV7-3,.,.,TRBJ2-2,CASSANTGELFF,TGTGCCAGCAGCGCGAACACCGGGGAGCTGTTTTTT
TRBV2,once,TRBD2,TRBJ2-7,CASSEARAGSRYEQYF,TGTGCCAGCAGTGAAGCGCGAGCGGGATCGAGGTACGAGCAGTACTTC
TRBV15,.,TRBD2,TRBJ2-1,CATSRDILAEPYNEQFF,TGTGCCACCAGCAGAGATATACTAGCGGAACCTTACAATGAGCAGTTCTTC
TRBV4-2,.,TRBD1,TRBJ1-2,CASSLQGAEYGYTF,TGTGCCAGCAGCCTCCAGGGGGCCGAATATGGCTACACCTTC
TRBV6-5,few,TRBD2,TRBJ2-1,CASSYPTSGGPEQFF,TGTGCCAGCAGTTACCCGACTAGCGGGGGACCCGAACAGTTCTTC
TRBV2,.,TRBD1,TRBJ1-6,CASSEAWTGPLKMALHF,TGTGCCAGCAGTGAAGCTTGGACAGGGCCCTTAAAAATGGCCCTCCACTTT
TRBV7-3,.,.,TRBJ1-1,CASSLDSF,TGTGCCAGCAGCTTAGACTCCTTT
TRBV11-3,.,.,TRBJ2-2,CASSLEGAQTGELFF,TGTGCCAGCAGCTTGGAGGGGGCGCAGACCGGGGAGCTGTTTTTT
TRBV11-2,.,.,TRBJ1-5,CASSLAENQPQHF,TGTGCCAGCAGCTTAGCAGAGAATCAGCCCCAGCATTTT
TRBV7-3,.,.,TRBJ1-4,CASSAGLGVLELFF,TGTGCCAGCAGCGCAGGGCTCGGGGTCCTGGAACTGTTTTTT
TRBV7-3,.,.,TRBJ1-5,CASSLDSNQPQHF,TGTGCCAGCAGCTTGGATAGCAATCAGCCCCAGCATTTT
TRBV4-1,once,TRBD1,TRBJ1-4,CASTPRTGDNEKLFF,TGCGCCAGCACCCCGAGGACAGGGGATAATGAAAAACTGTTTTTT
TRBV19,.,.,TRBJ2-1,CASSPTSRSYNEQFF,TGTGCCAGTAGTCCAACTAGCCGCTCCTACAATGAGCAGTTCTTC
TRBV18,.,TRBD2,TRBJ2-1,CASSPQTSGSSYNEQFF,TGTGCCAGCTCACCGCAGACTAGCGGGAGCTCCTACAATGAGCAGTTCTTC
TRBV6-1,.,.,TRBJ1-2,CASSEAGAGGGYTF,TGTGCCAGCAGTGAAGCGGGGGCAGGTGGGGGCTACACCTTC
TRBV4-3,.,TRBD2,TRBJ2-7,CASSQASGSYEQYF,TGCGCCAGCAGCCAAGCTAGCGGGAGCTACGAGCAGTACTTC
TRBV27,.,TRBD2,TRBJ2-7,CASRMGTSGPYEQYF,TGTGCCAGCAGGATGGGGACTAGCGGTCCCTACGAGCAGTACTTC
TRBV5-4,.,.,TRBJ2-5,CASSLGGGETQYF,TGTGCCAGCAGCTTGGGAGGGGGAGAGACCCAGTACTTC
TRBV12-2,.,.,TRBJ1-2,CASRPKKGQGPYGYTF,TGTGCAAGTCGCCCAAAAAAGGGACAGGGGCCCTATGGCTACACCTTC
TRBV18,.,.,TRBJ2-7,CASSADGPSSYEQYF,TGTGCCAGCTCAGCGGACGGCCCGAGCTCCTACGAGCAGTACTTC
TRBV2,.,TRBD1,TRBJ2-7,CASSRYGTGSWQYF,TGTGCCAGCAGTCGTTACGGGACAGGGAGTTGGCAGTACTTC
TRBV6-5,.,.,TRBJ2-3,CASSYLASSTDTQYF,TGTGCCAGCAGTTACCTAGCGAGTAGCACAGATACGCAGTATTTT
TRBV30,.,.,TRBJ1-6,CAWDIDRSYNSPLHF,TGTGCCTGGGACATAGACAGGTCCTATAATTCACCCCTCCACTTT
TRBV18,.,.,TRBJ1-1,CATVIEQGTHGAFF,TGTGCCACCGTGATAGAACAGGGCACCCACGGCGCTTTCTTT
TRBV15,few,.,TRBJ1-5,CATSDGAGNQPQHF,TGTGCCACCAGCGATGGGGCAGGTAATCAGCCCCAGCATTTT